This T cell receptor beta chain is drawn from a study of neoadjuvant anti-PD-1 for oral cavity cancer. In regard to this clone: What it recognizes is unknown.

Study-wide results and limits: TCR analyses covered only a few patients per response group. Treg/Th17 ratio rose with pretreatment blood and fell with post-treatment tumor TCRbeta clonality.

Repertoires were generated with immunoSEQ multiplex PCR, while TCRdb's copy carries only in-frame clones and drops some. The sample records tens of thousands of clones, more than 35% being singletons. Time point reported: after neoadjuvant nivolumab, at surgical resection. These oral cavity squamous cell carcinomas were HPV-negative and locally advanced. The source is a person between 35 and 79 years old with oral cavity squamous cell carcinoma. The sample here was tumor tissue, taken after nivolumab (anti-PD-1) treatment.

This chain's CDR3 is CASSLYSGSSEQYF. The CDR3 DNA reads as TGTGCCAGCAGTTTATATAGCGGGAGTTCCGAGCAGTACTTC. This chain connects TRBV28 to TRBJ2-7, with TRBD2 identical over 9 bases. After removal of 1 base from V and 6 bases from J, the junction contained 4 bases not matched to a gene. The CDR3 is 14 residues long. CDR1 is MDHEN and CDR2 is SYDVKM in the germline V gene. The complete variable domain, with remaining parts taken from reference TRBV28 and TRBJ2-7, reads DVKVTQSSRYLVKRTGEKVFLECVQDMDHENMFWYRQDPGLGLRLIYFSYDVKMKEKGDIPEGYSVSREKKERFSLILESASTNQTSMYLCASSLYSGSSEQYFGPGTRLTVT.